This is a list of T cell receptor beta chains from one sample in a study of blood T cell repertoires in COVID-19. The table came from immunoSEQ multiplex PCR; TCRdb's copy has only in-frame clones and leaves some out. The sample holds approximately 450,000 clones, approximately 92% seen once. The specimen sequenced was PBMCs or T cells enriched from blood (not recorded which). Every receptor here comes from a man younger than 40 who had recovered from COVID-19. Both conserved end residues are part of each CDR3. D genes are given only for firm matches. Not every row has a clone size; where given, it reads once, few, many or a size class.

v_gene	len	j_gene	abundance	d_gene	CDR3nt	CDR3aa
TRBV10-1	15	TRBJ2-7	once	TRBD2	TGCGCCAGCAGTGAGTCAACTAGCGGGGCCTACGAGCAGTACTTC	CASSESTSGAYEQYF
TRBV10-3	14	TRBJ2-2	NA	NA	TGTGCCGTACGGGGAGGTGCGAACACCGGGGAGCTGTTTTTT	CAVRGGANTGELFF
TRBV5-4	13	TRBJ1-2	once	NA	TGTGCCAGCAGCTTGGATCCCTCTCTTGGCTACACCTTC	CASSLDPSLGYTF
TRBV6-5	15	TRBJ1-2	NA	TRBD1	TGTGCCAGCACCCCTATTCCGGGACAGGGGTATGGCTACACCTTC	CASTPIPGQGYGYTF
TRBV19	13	TRBJ2-1	once	NA	TGTGCCAGTAGTATCGGGACACCGAATGAGCAGTTCTTC	CASSIGTPNEQFF
TRBV7-2	14	TRBJ2-5	few	NA	TGTGCCAGCAGCGGAGGACCAACCCAAGAGACCCAGTACTTC	CASSGGPTQETQYF
TRBV21-1	14	TRBJ2-2	NA	NA	TGTGCCAGCAGCCCGGGACATTCGCTACCGGAGCTGTTTTTT	CASSPGHSLPELFF
TRBV7-2	15	TRBJ2-1	NA	NA	TGTGCCAGCAGCTCCCTGGGGGGGGCTTACAATGAGCAGTTCTTC	CASSSLGGAYNEQFF
TRBV18	15	TRBJ2-2	NA	TRBD1	TGTGCCAGCTCACCGGGACAGGGGGTCACCGGGGAGCTGTTTTTT	CASSPGQGVTGELFF
TRBV28	15	TRBJ2-7	NA	NA	TGTGCCAGCAGCCGAAGAGGAGCATCCACTACCGAGCAGTACTTC	CASSRRGASTTEQYF
TRBV5-1	14	TRBJ2-7	NA	NA	TGCGCCAGCAGCCAGGACACGGCAACCTACGAGCAGTACTTC	CASSQDTATYEQYF
TRBV28	12	TRBJ2-5	NA	NA	TGTGCCAGCAGCCCTAGCCAAGAGACCCAGTACTTC	CASSPSQETQYF
TRBV7-9	16	TRBJ1-5	NA	NA	TGTGCCAGCAGCTTAGATTTGGGAGGCGGCAATCAGCCCCAGCATTTT	CASSLDLGGGNQPQHF
TRBV28	19	TRBJ1-4	NA	NA	TGTGCCAGCAGCACCAGGGAACAGGGCTACCCATCCTCTAATGAAAAACTGTTTTTT	CASSTREQGYPSSNEKLFF
TRBV18	14	TRBJ1-1	NA	NA	TGTGCCAGCTCACCACTAGGACAGAACACTGAAGCTTTCTTT	CASSPLGQNTEAFF
TRBV14	16	TRBJ2-2	NA	NA	TGTGCCAGCAGCCAAGACTTACTAGGAAACACCGGGGAGCTGTTTTTT	CASSQDLLGNTGELFF
TRBV5-1	13	TRBJ1-1	NA	NA	TGCGCCAGCAGCGTAACAGAGGGCACTGAAGCTTTCTTT	CASSVTEGTEAFF
TRBV6-5	13	TRBJ1-1	NA	NA	TGTGCCAGCGAGATCGGGGGGAACACTGAAGCTTTCTTT	CASEIGGNTEAFF
TRBV9	14	TRBJ1-1	NA	NA	TGTGCCAGCAGCGTACAAGCGGTGAACACTGAAGCTTTCTTT	CASSVQAVNTEAFF
TRBV28	13	TRBJ2-2	NA	NA	TGTGCCAGCAGTTTAACAAACACCGGGGAGCTGTTTTTT	CASSLTNTGELFF
TRBV9	16	TRBJ2-3	NA	TRBD2	TGTGCCAGCAGCGGAGCGGGAGGGGGCTACACAGATACGCAGTATTTT	CASSGAGGGYTDTQYF
TRBV30	18	TRBJ2-7	NA	TRBD2	TGTGCCTGGAGTTCGTGGCTAGCGGGAGAGTCCATAACCTACGAGCAGTACTTC	CAWSSWLAGESITYEQYF
TRBV18	13	TRBJ2-2	NA	TRBD1	TGTGCCAGCTCACTTACAGGGGACGGGGAGCTGTTTTTT	CASSLTGDGELFF
TRBV28	16	TRBJ2-7	NA	TRBD1	TGTGCCAGCAGTTTGACCTCCGGGACAGGGGACTACGAGCAGTACTTC	CASSLTSGTGDYEQYF
TRBV5-4	16	TRBJ2-3	once	TRBD2	TGTGCCAGCAGCAGACTAGCGGGAGCGGGGACAGATACGCAGTATTTT	CASSRLAGAGTDTQYF
TRBV4-1	17	TRBJ2-3	NA	TRBD2	TGCGCCAGCAGCCAAGATCCTAGCGGGGGGAACACAGATACGCAGTATTTT	CASSQDPSGGNTDTQYF
TRBV28	13	TRBJ2-7	NA	TRBD2	TGTGCCAGCATCCTCGGGGGGGGCTTCGAGCAGTACTTC	CASILGGGFEQYF
TRBV6-5	16	TRBJ1-6	NA	NA	TGTGCCAGCAGTTTGGCGGCAGGGAAGTTTGATTCACCCCTCCACTTT	CASSLAAGKFDSPLHF
TRBV28	15	TRBJ1-2	NA	NA	TGTGCCAGCGCTTCGCCGGATGGGCTTAACTATGGCTACACCTTC	CASASPDGLNYGYTF
TRBV13	18	TRBJ2-1	NA	TRBD1	TGTGCCAGCAGCTTAGAGGTCGGGCTAGGACAGGCCCCAGGGGAGCAGTTCTTC	CASSLEVGLGQAPGEQFF
TRBV7-9	16	TRBJ2-3	NA	NA	TGTGCCAGCAGCTTATATGGGCAGGGCTTATCAGATACGCAGTATTTT	CASSLYGQGLSDTQYF
TRBV10-3	15	TRBJ2-5	NA	TRBD1	TGTGCCATCAGTGAGCCCACAGGGGGACAAGAGACCCAGTACTTC	CAISEPTGGQETQYF
TRBV7-8	17	TRBJ2-2	NA	TRBD2	TGTGCCAGCAGCTTAGTTCTAGCGGGAGTTAGCACCGGGGAGCTGTTTTTT	CASSLVLAGVSTGELFF
TRBV19	16	TRBJ2-7	NA	NA	TGTGCCAGTAGTATCGGCGGGCTCTTCGGATCTTACGAGCAGTACTTC	CASSIGGLFGSYEQYF
TRBV18	16	TRBJ1-6	NA	NA	TGTGCCAGCTCACCACCGTCGGTACAGGGTGGTTCACCCCTCCACTTT	CASSPPSVQGGSPLHF
TRBV6-5	14	TRBJ1-5	NA	TRBD1	TGTGCCAGCAAAGGACAGGGCGGCAATCAGCCCCAGCATTTT	CASKGQGGNQPQHF
TRBV15	14	TRBJ1-1	NA	NA	TGTGCCACCAGCAGAGATCTAGGGAACACTGAAGCTTTCTTT	CATSRDLGNTEAFF
TRBV27	13	TRBJ1-2	NA	NA	TGTGCCAGCAGTTTTCGCTCGTCTCAGGGCTACACCTTC	CASSFRSSQGYTF
TRBV12-3/TRBV12-4	13	TRBJ1-6	NA	NA	TGTGCCAGCAGTTTTTCGGAGGAGTCACCCCTCCACTTT	CASSFSEESPLHF
TRBV19	16	TRBJ2-3	NA	NA	TGTGCCAGTAGTCTTTCGACCGGGTGGGGCACAGATACGCAGTATTTT	CASSLSTGWGTDTQYF
TRBV11-1	16	TRBJ1-3	NA	NA	TGTGCCAGCAGCTATGGGACATTCGTCTCTGGAAACACCATATATTTT	CASSYGTFVSGNTIYF
TRBV4-1	14	TRBJ2-7	NA	TRBD2	TGCGCCAGCAGCCTATCGGGAGGCCGTTCGGAGCAGTACTTC	CASSLSGGRSEQYF
TRBV27	16	TRBJ2-1	NA	NA	TGTGCCAGCAGTTCCCCCGGACTACCCGCCTACAATGAGCAGTTCTTC	CASSSPGLPAYNEQFF
TRBV5-8	16	TRBJ1-2	NA	NA	TGTGCCAGCAGCTACGGGGGGTTCGCTTTTTACTATGGCTACACCTTC	CASSYGGFAFYYGYTF
TRBV2	12	TRBJ1-3	few	NA	TGTGCCAGCAGAGACATTGGAAACACCATATATTTT	CASRDIGNTIYF
TRBV7-9	17	TRBJ2-2	NA	TRBD2	TGTGCCAGCAGGACGGGACTAGCGGGAGGTGTTCACGGGGAGCTGTTTTTT	CASRTGLAGGVHGELFF
TRBV4-1	14	TRBJ2-7	NA	TRBD1	TGCGCCAGCAGCCATGGGACAGGGGAATACGAGCAGTACTTC	CASSHGTGEYEQYF
TRBV7-9	16	TRBJ2-7	NA	NA	TGTGCCAGCAGCCCGCGAGGAGGGTTAGGCTCCTACGAGCAGTACTTC	CASSPRGGLGSYEQYF
TRBV11-2	18	TRBJ2-6	NA	TRBD2	TGTGCCAGCAGTTTAAGCGGGAGGTCATACTCTGGGGCCAACGTCCTGACTTTC	CASSLSGRSYSGANVLTF
TRBV19	16	TRBJ2-7	NA	TRBD1	TGTGCCAGTAGCCTTCTTGGAGGGACAGGGCTCTACGAGCAGTACTTC	CASSLLGGTGLYEQYF
TRBV15	19	TRBJ1-2	once	TRBD1	TGTGCCACCAGCAGAGAGGCTGGGACAGGAAGTTCTTTACCCCATGGCTACACCTTC	CATSREAGTGSSLPHGYTF
TRBV5-6	14	TRBJ1-2	few	NA	TGTGCCAGCAGCCTACGGACTGCTAACTATGGCTACACCTTC	CASSLRTANYGYTF
TRBV7-6	14	TRBJ1-4	NA	NA	TGTGCCAGCAGCTCACAGCCCCTGAATGAAAAACTGTTTTTT	CASSSQPLNEKLFF
TRBV6-6	15	TRBJ1-1	NA	NA	TGTGCCAGCAAATACAGCTGGGACATGAACACTGAAGCTTTCTTT	CASKYSWDMNTEAFF
TRBV12-3/TRBV12-4	13	TRBJ2-7	NA	NA	TGTGCCAGCAGTGTCGTAAACCTAAACGAGCAGTACTTC	CASSVVNLNEQYF
TRBV7-9	15	TRBJ2-1	NA	TRBD2	TGTGCCAGCAGCTTGACTAGCGGGAGAAAAAATGAGCAGTTCTTC	CASSLTSGRKNEQFF
TRBV18	14	TRBJ2-7	NA	NA	TGTGCCAGCTCACCAGGTGGTAGCCGCTACGAGCAGTACTTC	CASSPGGSRYEQYF